The rows below give T cell receptor beta chains drawn from one sample of a study of blood T cell repertoires in COVID-19. Using immunoSEQ multiplex PCR, the repertoire was profiled, and TCRdb retains in-frame clones only, with some absent. Of 200,000 to 250,000 clones listed, roughly 88% are singletons. Sequences were obtained from PBMCs or T cells enriched from blood (not recorded which). The source of these receptors is a woman aged 40-49 years with acute COVID-19. Each CDR3 is given with its conserved first and last residue. The order of the fields is V gene, D gene, J gene, clone size, CDR3 DNA, CDR3 protein. The D gene is left open where the match is weak. Size tells how often a clone was seen (once, few, many) or the class of an expanded clone, and some rows leave it out.

V: TRBV19; D: TRBD1; J: TRBJ1-5; size: .; DNA: TGTGCCAGTAGCCCCCTAGCAGGGGGAGCAAAAAGCAATCAGCCCCAGCATTTT; CDR3: CASSPLAGGAKSNQPQHF
V: TRBV29-1; D: .; J: TRBJ1-5; size: once; DNA: TGCAGCGTTGAACGCCCCAGGGATAGCAATCAGCCCCAGCATTTT; CDR3: CSVERPRDSNQPQHF
V: TRBV9; D: .; J: TRBJ2-3; size: .; DNA: TGTGCCAGCAGCCCGGAGGGGACGAGCACAGATACGCAGTATTTT; CDR3: CASSPEGTSTDTQYF
V: TRBV5-1; D: .; J: TRBJ1-1; size: .; DNA: TGCGCCAGCAGCTTGGAGACAGGGAACACTGAAGCTTTCTTT; CDR3: CASSLETGNTEAFF
V: TRBV6-5; D: .; J: TRBJ1-1; size: .; DNA: TGTGCCAGCAGTTACGGAGGTCTGTTGACTGAAGCTTTCTTT; CDR3: CASSYGGLLTEAFF
V: TRBV5-1; D: TRBD2; J: TRBJ2-5; size: .; DNA: TGCGCCAGCAGCTTAGAGCGGGGGTTGTACCAAGAGACCCAGTACTTC; CDR3: CASSLERGLYQETQYF
V: TRBV12-3/TRBV12-4; D: .; J: TRBJ1-2; size: .; DNA: TGTGCCAGCCGACAGAACTATGGCTACACCTTC; CDR3: CASRQNYGYTF
V: TRBV14; D: TRBD1; J: TRBJ1-6; size: .; DNA: TGTGCCAGCAGCCAAGGGACAGGGGGTTTTTCACCCCTCCACTTT; CDR3: CASSQGTGGFSPLHF
V: TRBV12-3/TRBV12-4; D: .; J: TRBJ1-2; size: .; DNA: TGTGCCAGCAGTTTTTCGGGGGTGGTTGGCTACACCTTC; CDR3: CASSFSGVVGYTF
V: TRBV6-2/TRBV6-3; D: .; J: TRBJ2-1; size: .; DNA: TGTGCCAGCAGCCCCGGTTGGAATGAGCAGTTCTTC; CDR3: CASSPGWNEQFF